A selection of T cell receptor beta chains follows, all from one sample in a study of T cell repertoires in cytomegalovirus infection. TCRdb re-derived calls from the reads in MiXCR, one entry per CDR3 protein. Counted here are some 600,000 distinct CDR3 sequences, roughly 24% occurring once; the ten biggest clones make up less than 10%. The sequenced sample consisted of CD8+ T cells from PBMCs. These receptors were obtained from a human donor in good health (CMV status not recorded). Some clones in this sample may be carry-over from other donors' samples. The CDR3 runs from the conserved cysteine through the conserved F or W. A D gene is named only where the DNA matches it firmly. Clone size is not always given. Where it is, it says once, few, many or a class for expanded clones.

j_call clone_size d_call v_call cdr3_aa cdr3_nt
TRBJ2-5 few NA TRBV28 CASRALGQETQYF TGTGCCAGCAGGGCTCTCGGTCAAGAGACCCAGTACTTC
TRBJ1-2 NA NA TRBV5-1 CASSVTGLDGYTF TGCGCCAGCAGCGTGACAGGTTTGGATGGCTACACCTTC
TRBJ1-5 few NA TRBV20-1 CSAAAEESNQPQHF TGCAGTGCGGCGGCGGAGGAAAGCAATCAGCCCCAGCATTTT
TRBJ1-1 NA TRBD1 TRBV27 CASSAIQGQRNTEAFF TGTGCCAGCAGTGCTATTCAGGGACAGCGGAACACTGAAGCTTTCTTT
TRBJ2-2 NA NA TRBV6-2/TRBV6-3 CASSYAGTIGELFF TGTGCCAGCAGTTACGCGGGAACCATCGGGGAGCTGTTTTTT
TRBJ2-1 NA NA TRBV4-1 CASSQDRGWDEQFF TGCGCCAGCAGCCAAGATCGGGGCTGGGATGAGCAGTTCTTC
TRBJ1-1 NA TRBD1 TRBV29-1 CSVEDRTGEYTEAFF TGCAGCGTTGAAGATCGGACAGGGGAATATACTGAAGCTTTCTTT
TRBJ1-2 many NA TRBV7-9 CASSLWDTDGYTF TGTGCCAGCAGCTTATGGGATACGGATGGCTACACCTTC
TRBJ1-1 NA NA TRBV4-1 CASSQEWGYVGEAFF TGCGCCAGCAGCCAAGAGTGGGGCTATGTGGGGGAAGCTTTCTTT
TRBJ1-2 many NA TRBV7-2 CASSLLQYYGYTF TGTGCCAGCAGCTTATTACAGTACTATGGCTACACCTTC
TRBJ1-2 many NA TRBV7-9 CASSSTVNYGYTF TGTGCCAGCAGCTCGACAGTAAACTATGGCTACACCTTC
TRBJ2-5 few NA TRBV28 CASSLVRMVETQYF TGTGCCAGCAGTTTAGTACGGATGGTAGAGACCCAGTACTTC
TRBJ1-2 many NA TRBV7-6 CASSLESNYGYTF TGTGCCAGCAGCTTAGAATCTAACTATGGCTACACCTTC
TRBJ2-5 few NA TRBV6-8 CASSYRGKETQYF TGTGCCAGCAGTTACAGGGGCAAAGAGACCCAGTACTTC
TRBJ2-1 many NA TRBV7-9 CASTQAQGRDEQFF TGTGCCAGCACCCAGGCCCAAGGACGAGATGAGCAGTTCTTC
TRBJ2-1 few TRBD1 TRBV12-3/TRBV12-4 CASNPRTGTYNEQFF TGTGCCAGCAACCCCCGGACAGGAACCTACAATGAGCAGTTCTTC
TRBJ1-5 once NA TRBV20-1 CSAPVKKGFNQPQHF TGCAGTGCCCCCGTCAAAAAGGGATTCAATCAGCCCCAGCATTTT
TRBJ2-7 few TRBD2 TRBV7-8 CASSPFVAGASYERYF TGTGCCAGCAGCCCCTTCGTAGCGGGGGCTTCCTACGAGCGGTACTTC
TRBJ1-5 few NA TRBV28 CASSLSAGASQPQHF TGTGCCAGCAGTTTATCTGCGGGGGCCAGTCAGCCCCAGCATTTT
TRBJ2-1 NA NA TRBV6-8 CASSFAGATYNEQFF TGTGCCAGCAGTTTCGCAGGGGCTACCTACAATGAGCAGTTCTTC
TRBJ2-3 NA NA TRBV20-1 CSARVGVSTDTQYF TGCAGTGCTAGAGTCGGGGTTAGCACAGATACGCAGTATTTT
TRBJ2-3 few NA TRBV28 CASSLGGPITDTQYF TGTGCCAGCAGTTTAGGCGGACCCATCACAGATACGCAGTATTTT
TRBJ2-3 NA TRBD2 TRBV19 CASSIWRGVPDTQYF TGTGCCAGTAGTATCTGGCGGGGGGTACCAGATACGCAGTATTTT
TRBJ2-7 NA NA TRBV7-9 CVSSLITYEQYF TGTGTCAGCAGCTTGATCACCTACGAGCAGTACTTC
TRBJ1-2 NA TRBD1 TRBV7-9 CANSPPDRGRKGYTF TGTGCCAACAGCCCACCCGACAGGGGGCGCAAAGGCTACACCTTC
TRBJ2-1 few NA TRBV27 CASSYRPREIKFF TGTGCCAGCAGTTATCGGCCCCGAGAGATTAAATTCTTC
TRBJ2-1 few NA TRBV10-3 CAITADTNNEQFF TGTGCCATCACCGCGGACACAAACAATGAGCAGTTCTTC
TRBJ2-2 few NA TRBV29-1 CSVGGLVAGELFF TGCAGCGTTGGGGGCCTAGTCGCCGGGGAGCTGTTTTTT
TRBJ2-7 many NA TRBV7-2 CASRLDGDEQYF TGTGCCAGCAGACTAGACGGTGACGAGCAGTACTTC
TRBJ2-1 NA TRBD2 TRBV7-6 CASSHGLAGGNNEQFF TGTGCCAGCAGCCACGGACTAGCGGGGGGAAACAATGAGCAGTTCTTC
TRBJ2-7 many NA TRBV7-9 CASNEARQQSSYEQYF TGTGCCAGCAACGAAGCTCGGCAGCAGAGCTCCTACGAGCAGTACTTC
TRBJ2-5 NA NA TRBV19 CASSTGDTPQETQYF TGTGCCAGTAGTACCGGGGACACCCCCCAAGAGACCCAGTACTTC
TRBJ2-1 many NA TRBV6-2/TRBV6-3 CASSYPYAHLNEQFF TGTGCCAGCAGTTACCCGTACGCCCACCTCAATGAGCAGTTCTTC
TRBJ1-4 many NA TRBV4-1 CASSQATNEKLFF TGCGCCAGCAGCCAAGCAACTAATGAAAAACTGTTTTTT
TRBJ2-2 once NA TRBV7-9 CASSSRTSSVPGELFF TGTGCCAGCAGCTCCAGGACAAGTAGCGTCCCCGGGGAGCTGTTTTTT
TRBJ2-1 NA NA TRBV5-5 CASSLVQGGNEQFF TGTGCCAGCAGCTTGGTACAGGGAGGGAATGAGCAGTTCTTC
TRBJ2-1 few TRBD1 TRBV28 CASSIQTGGEQFF TGTGCCAGCAGCATTCAGACAGGGGGAGAGCAGTTCTTC
TRBJ2-7 NA NA TRBV29-1 CSVGSGATYEQYF TGCAGCGTTGGGTCAGGGGCTACCTACGAGCAGTACTTC
TRBJ2-5 NA TRBD1 TRBV25-1 CASSEWGTGQETQYF TGTGCCAGCAGTGAATGGGGGACAGGCCAAGAGACCCAGTACTTC
TRBJ1-2 NA NA TRBV29-1 CSVFPPGDYGYTF TGCAGCGTTTTCCCTCCAGGGGACTATGGCTACACCTTC
TRBJ1-2 many TRBD1 TRBV6-5 CASSYAGGEYGYTF TGTGCCAGCAGTTACGCAGGGGGCGAGTATGGCTACACCTTC
TRBJ1-3 NA TRBD1 TRBV27 CASSSTGRRNTIYF TGTGCCAGCAGTTCGACAGGGAGGCGAAACACCATATATTTT
TRBJ1-1 many NA TRBV5-6 CASSFPGANTEAFF TGTGCCAGCAGCTTCCCCGGGGCCAACACTGAAGCTTTCTTT
TRBJ2-2 many NA TRBV4-3 CASSLAEAPNTGELFF TGCGCCAGCAGCCTCGCGGAGGCTCCAAACACCGGGGAGCTGTTTTTT
TRBJ2-7 NA NA TRBV10-3 CAIKTGTTYEQYF TGTGCCATCAAGACAGGGACTACCTACGAGCAGTACTTC